This T cell receptor beta chain derives from a study of blood T cells in healthy people across ages. The second PCR ran roughly 6 to 12 cycles with a sample-barcoded 5' primer and J-beta primers. TCRdb processed the 5' RACE reads anew with MiXCR; each CDR3 protein has one entry. The data show approximately 730,000 distinct CDR3 sequences, with roughly 50% seen just once and approximately 40% held by the top ten. Study-wide results and limits: When one million T cells were used, diversity estimates were thought to be underestimates.

The CDR3 has 14 residues. Germline loops: CDR1 SGHTA, CDR2 FQGNSA. V was shortened by 5 bases and J by 6 bases, with 14 bases between the two germline ends. A note on this clonotype: Its antigen is as yet unknown.

Sequencing input: blood. The chain couples TRBV7-2 to TRBJ2-1; D might be TRBD2 (6 bases). The receptor's source is a man at least 80 years old in good health. CDR3: CASSPGLKSNEQFF. In DNA form, the CDR3 reads TGTGCCAGCAGCCCGGGACTTAAATCCAATGAGCAGTTCTTC.